The next 20 T cell receptor beta chains were all read from a single sample in a study of T cell responses to AZD1222 COVID-19 vaccine. Using immunoSEQ multiplex PCR, the repertoire was profiled, and TCRdb retains in-frame clones only, with some absent. Of some 66,000 clones in the sample, 87% were seen once. Sequencing was performed on peripheral blood, taken on day 0 of AZD1222 vaccination. The receptors shown here come from an adult in good health.

The chain carries TRBV7-9 and TRBJ1-3; TRBD1 aligns across 9 bases. With V trimmed by 4 bases and J by 1 base, 5 bases remained unmatched. The CDR3 runs 16 residues. Looked up from germline, CDR1 is SEHNR and CDR2 is FQNEAQ (reference sequence). The CDR3 here is CASSSSDRGSGNTIYF. The CDR3 DNA follows: TGTGCCAGCAGCTCCAGTGACAGGGGGTCTGGAAACACCATATATTTT.

The chain has TRBV6-5 and TRBJ1-1; perhaps TRBD1 as D (5 bases). The V end was cut by 0 bases, the J end by 4 bases, with 12 bases between. Germline CDR1 and CDR2: MNHEY and SVGAGI. The CDR3 is 15 residues long. The CDR3 DNA reads TGTGCCAGCAGTTACTCGTCGGGGGGGTTCACTGAAGCTTTCTTT. It is translated as CASSYSSGGFTEAFF.

J is TRBJ2-7 and V is TRBV11-3; no clear D. The V and J ends lost 0 bases and 5 bases respectively, with 2 bases between them. The CDR3 runs 11 residues. Per germline, CDR1 SGHNT and CDR2 YENEEA. The CDR3 loop is CASSLDHEQYF. The CDR3 nucleotides are TGTGCCAGCAGCTTAGACCACGAGCAGTACTTC.

This chain uses TRBV7-9 with TRBJ2-5; D is undetermined. Germline assignment: CDR1 SEHNR and CDR2 FQNEAQ (reference sequence). The ends were cut back, 3 bases at V and 5 bases at J, with 7 bases in the middle. This CDR3 comprises 12 residues. CDR3 coding DNA: TGTGCCAGCAGCTTTGTGGGGGAGACCCAGTACTTC. The encoded protein is CASSFVGETQYF.

This sequence joins TRBV6-6 and TRBJ2-2, with D uncertain. Between the trimmed V and J ends, which lost 8 bases and 3 bases, there was a span of 13 bases. The CDR3 sequence is 14 residues long. Germline assignment: CDR1 MNHNY and CDR2 SVGAGI (reference sequence). The CDR3 DNA reads as TGTGCCAGCGGGATCGACTGGGACACCGGGGAGCTGTTTTTT. Translated: CASGIDWDTGELFF.

The V call is TRBV23-1, the J call TRBJ2-7, with 7 bases aligning to TRBD2. TRBV23-1 is recorded as an ORF, its role being uncertain. The CDR3 is 16 residues long. After removal of 1 base from V and 5 bases from J, the junction contained 11 bases not matched to a gene. CDR3 loop: CASSQWGGQGENEQYF. CDR3 sequence (DNA): TGCGCCAGCAGTCAATGGGGAGGGCAGGGCGAGAACGAGCAGTACTTC.

The sample holds a few counts of this clone. The chain recombines TRBV9 with TRBJ2-3; no clear D gene. The CDR3 spans 13 residues. Deletions cut 3 bases from V and 6 bases from J, with 11 bases between. Germline assignment: CDR1 SGDLS and CDR2 YYNGEE. The CDR3 loop is CASSARPVDTQYF. The CDR3 DNA is TGTGCCAGCAGCGCCCGCCCAGTTGATACGCAGTATTTT.

The V gene is TRBV29-1, the J gene TRBJ1-1; a possible D gene is TRBD1 (6 bases). The CDR3 has 15 residues. V was trimmed by 4 bases and J by 1 base, leaving 16 bases between them. CDR1 and CDR2 (germline): SQVTM, ANQGSEA. As DNA, the CDR3 is TGCAGCGTTGTAGGGACACCGGGCGCGAACACTGAAGCTTTCTTT. Its translation is CSVVGTPGANTEAFF.

The rearrangement joins TRBV9 to TRBJ1-4; no clear D gene. The CDR3 loop spans 13 amino acids. CDR1 and CDR2 from the germline V gene are SGDLS and YYNGEE. The V end was cut by 0 bases, the J end by 6 bases, with 6 bases between. The CDR3 region is CASSVGAHEKLFF. The CDR3 bases are TGTGCCAGCAGCGTAGGCGCTCATGAAAAACTGTTTTTT.

The chain couples TRBV12-5 to TRBJ1-2; D gene ambiguous. Germline lookup yields CDR1 LGHNT and CDR2 FRNRAP. CDR3 length equals 12 residues. Trimming took off 6 bases at V and 6 bases at J, with 11 bases between the two ends. As DNA, the CDR3 is TGTGCTAGTGGAATGGGCTTCGATGGCTACACCTTC. Its translation is CASGMGFDGYTF.

This rearrangement joins TRBV7-8 to TRBJ1-4; TRBD1 matches at 10 bases. The V segment lost 1 base and the J segment 7 bases; nucleotides outside the gene matches: 0. CDR3 size: 14 residues. Germline values: CDR1 SGHVS, CDR2 FQNEAQ. The CDR3 nucleotides are TGTGCCAGCAGCTTAGGGGACAGGGGTGAAAAACTGTTTTTT. Translating gives CASSLGDRGEKLFF.

V is TRBV6-5 and J is TRBJ1-1; 8 bases agree with TRBD1. With 6 bases clipped from V and 4 bases from J, the junction kept 7 bases outside the gene matches. CDR3 length: 14 amino acids. The germline V gene encodes CDR1 MNHEY and CDR2 SVGAGI. This CDR3 reads CASSPGQGITEAFF. CDR3 DNA: TGTGCCAGCAGCCCCGGACAGGGAATCACTGAAGCTTTCTTT.

The chain is built from TRBV27 and TRBJ1-6; D gene uncertain. The CDR3 has 11 amino acids. Germline V lookup: CDR1 MNHEY, CDR2 SMNVEV (reference sequence). V lost 1 base and J lost 12, with 4 bases in between. The CDR3 nucleotides are TGTGCCAGCAGTTTATACGGACCCCTCCACTTT. Its translation: CASSLYGPLHF.

The chain uses TRBV7-9 and TRBJ2-5, with D hard to call. V was clipped by 2 bases and J by 1 base, with 5 bases between them. Germline V lookup: CDR1 SEHNR, CDR2 FQNEAQ (reference sequence). The CDR3 extends over 13 amino acids. CDR3 in DNA: TGTGCCAGCAGCTTATTGAGCCAAGAGACCCAGTACTTC. Translating it yields CASSLLSQETQYF.

This clone turned up a few times. The genes are TRBV3-1 (or the pseudogene TRBV3-2) and TRBJ1-5; D remains unclear. V dropped 0 bases and J dropped 0 bases, with 9 bases sitting between them. CDR1 and CDR2 from the germline V gene are LGHDT and YNNKEL (reference sequence). CDR3 length: 16 amino acids. The CDR3, as DNA: TGTGCCAGCAGCCAAGATCCCTCAAATAGCAATCAGCCCCAGCATTTT. It specifies CASSQDPSNSNQPQHF.

The V call is TRBV12-3 or TRBV12-4, the J call TRBJ1-5, with a possible D match to TRBD1 (6 bases). The length of the CDR3 is 13 residues. Trimming pared 6 bases from V and 6 bases from J, leaving 12 bases between. CDR3 in amino acids: CASSRGRSQPQHF. In nucleotides, the CDR3 is TGTGCCAGCAGCCGGGGGCGTAGTCAGCCCCAGCATTTT.

This chain uses TRBV5-4 with TRBJ1-1; 9 bases line up with TRBD1. The CDR3 is 15 amino acids. Germline lookup yields CDR1 SGHNT and CDR2 YYREEE (reference sequence). Trimming took 7 bases from V and 5 from J; bases not matched to a gene: 12. This CDR3 reads CASRTQGALETEAFF. The CDR3 region has the DNA TGTGCCAGCCGCACACAGGGGGCGTTGGAGACTGAAGCTTTCTTT.

This chain connects TRBV6-2 or TRBV6-3 to TRBJ1-5, with D possibly matching TRBD1 (5 bases). CDR1 is MNHEY, CDR2 SVGEGT, per germline. The V gene lost 2 bases and the J gene lost 6 bases, with 8 bases spanning the gap. This CDR3 is 13 amino acids long. In nucleotides, the CDR3 is TGTGCCAGCAGTTACACCAGGGCTCAGCCCCAGCATTTT. Translating it yields CASSYTRAQPQHF.

The gene calls are TRBV10-2 and TRBJ2-7; TRBD2 aligns across 7 bases. The V segment lost 2 bases and the J segment 7 bases; nucleotides outside the gene matches: 11. The CDR3 is made up of 15 amino acids. Per the germline V gene, CDR1 is WSHSY and CDR2 is SAAADI. The CDR3 coding sequence is TGCGCCAGCAGTGAGCCCCGTCCCGGGACTATTGAGCAGTACTTC. Translated, it gives CASSEPRPGTIEQYF.

CDR3 in DNA: TGTGCTAGTGGTTCGCCATCCCTGGCCCAGTTCTTC. Its translation is CASGSPSLAQFF. V and J are TRBV12-5 and TRBJ2-1; D remains ambiguous. CDR3 size: 12 residues. The germline V gene has CDR1 LGHNT and CDR2 FRNRAP. The V gene lost 4 bases and the J gene lost 13 bases, with 14 bases spanning the gap.